The clone carrying this TCR beta chain was seen a few times. Its specificity is not known. TCRdb processed the PCR reads anew with MiXCR; each CDR3 protein has one entry. The sample lists about 500,000 distinct CDR3 sequences, about 25% occurring once. The CDR3 contains 15 residues. Germline CDR1 and CDR2: SGHNT and YYREEE (reference sequence). The V and J ends lost 0 bases and 5 bases respectively, with 12 bases between them. This sample was included in a study of molecular identifiers for immune sequencing clone quantification. Naive CD8 libraries were made from around 18,000 to 910,000 sorted cells, and they used 10%, 30% or 50% RNA. Naive CD8 T cells were FACS-sorted by CD8+CD4-CCR7+CD45RA+ markers. Study results and limitations: Over 99% of effector molecules, yet under 1% of naive-cell molecules, were held by clones above 20 RNA copies.

This rearrangement joins TRBV5-4 to TRBJ2-1; D is unresolved. Input material: naive CD8+ T cells from blood, with Jurkat cell RNA spiked in. Documented subset: FACS-sorted CD8+CD4-CCR7+CD45RA+ naive T cells. The clonotype originates from a human donor in good health. Some libraries in this study had Jurkat cell RNA spiked in. The CDR3 loop is CASSLVLGRHNEQFF. CDR3 in DNA: TGTGCCAGCAGCTTGGTCCTCGGTAGGCACAATGAGCAGTTCTTC.